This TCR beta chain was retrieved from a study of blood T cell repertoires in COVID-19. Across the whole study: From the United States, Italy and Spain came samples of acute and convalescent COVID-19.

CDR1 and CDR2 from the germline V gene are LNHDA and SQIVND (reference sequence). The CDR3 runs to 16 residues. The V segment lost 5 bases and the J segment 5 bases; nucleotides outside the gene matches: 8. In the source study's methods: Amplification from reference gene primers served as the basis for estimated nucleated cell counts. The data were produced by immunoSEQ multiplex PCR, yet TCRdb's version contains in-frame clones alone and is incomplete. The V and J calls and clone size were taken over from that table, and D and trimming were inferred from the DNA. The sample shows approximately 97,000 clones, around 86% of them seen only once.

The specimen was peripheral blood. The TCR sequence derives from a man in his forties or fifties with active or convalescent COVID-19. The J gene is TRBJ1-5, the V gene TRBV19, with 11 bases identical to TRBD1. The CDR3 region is CASSPLDRGLDQPQHF. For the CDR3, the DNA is TGTGCCAGTAGTCCCTTGGACAGGGGGCTAGATCAGCCCCAGCATTTT.